The 11 T cell receptor beta chains in this list originate from one sample, sequenced in a study of shared clonotypes between healthy human individuals. Generated by immunoSEQ multiplex PCR, the TCRdb table keeps only in-frame clones and is missing some. The table records some 2,500,000 clones, 80% to 95% of them present only once. Sequencing was done on a sample of naive CD4+ T cells from PBMCs. Subset given: CD45RA+ positively selected. These TCRs come from a man aged 18 to 30 in good health. Some clones in this sample may be carry-over from other donors' samples.

The chain recombines TRBV19 with TRBJ2-1; TRBD2 matches 11 bases. Unmatched junction bases numbered 8, after V lost 6 bases and J lost 10 bases. The CDR3 is 14 amino acids. Germline CDR1 LNHDA, CDR2 SQIVND (reference sequence). DNA for the CDR3: TGTGCCAGTAGCGGGCTAGCGGGAGGAAAAGAGCAGTTCTTC. Translation: CASSGLAGGKEQFF.

The chain recombines TRBV25-1 with TRBJ1-2; 9 bases line up with TRBD1. The CDR3 has 13 amino acids. With 9 bases clipped from V and 4 bases from J, the junction kept 6 bases outside the gene matches. CDR1 and CDR2 from the germline V gene are MGHDK and SYGVNS. CDR3 DNA sequence: TGTGCCAGTACCGGGACAGGGATCTATGGCTACACCTTC. Protein product: CASTGTGIYGYTF.

This clone was found a few times. The V gene is TRBV5-6, the J gene TRBJ2-2; TRBD2 might be the D (5 bases). Per the germline V gene, CDR1 is SGHDT and CDR2 is YYEEEE. This CDR3 has 14 residues. V was shortened by 3 bases and J by 1 base, with 7 bases between the two germline ends. DNA for the CDR3: TGTGCCAGCAGCTATCGGGGGAACACCGGGGAGCTGTTTTTT. It translates to CASSYRGNTGELFF.

The chain couples TRBV28 to TRBJ2-3, with TRBD1 as a possible D gene (7 bases). Germline CDR1 reads MDHEN; CDR2 reads SYDVKM. V lost 7 bases and J lost 6, with 17 bases in between. The CDR3 is made up of 14 amino acids. The CDR3 loop reads CASKKEGARDTQYF. The CDR3 DNA reads TGTGCCAGCAAAAAGGAGGGGGCAAGGGATACGCAGTATTTT.

The V and J genes are TRBV6-1 and TRBJ1-5, with unresolved D. The CDR3 is made up of 13 amino acids. V was shortened by 6 bases and J by 5 bases, with 11 bases between the two germline ends. Germline V CDR1 and CDR2: MNHNS, SASEGT. The CDR3 nucleotides are TGTGCCAGCAGGCGCGGGGTGGATCAGCCCCAGCATTTT. Encoded protein: CASRRGVDQPQHF.

This chain joins TRBV6-1 and TRBJ2-1; tentative D call: TRBD2 (6 bases). CDR1 is MNHNS and CDR2 is SASEGT in the germline V gene. Trimming removed 7 bases at V and 1 base at J, with 11 bases between. The CDR3 contains 14 residues. The CDR3 DNA is TGTGCCAGCAAAGTGGCGGGGTCCTACAATGAGCAGTTCTTC. Protein product: CASKVAGSYNEQFF.

This chain uses TRBV7-3 with TRBJ2-2; a possible D gene is TRBD2 (6 bases). CDR3 length: 17 amino acids. V was trimmed by 0 bases and J by 5 bases, leaving 16 bases between them. CDR1 and CDR2 from the germline V gene are SGHTA and FQGTGA. Here the CDR3 DNA reads TGTGCCAGCAGCTTAACTCCACCGGGAGTCGGGACCGGGGAGCTGTTTTTT. It encodes CASSLTPPGVGTGELFF. Combining the CDR3 with reference TRBV7-3 and TRBJ2-2 gives the whole variable domain GAGVSQTPSNKVTEKGKYVELRCDPISGHTALYWYRQSLGQGPEFLIYFQGTGAADDSGLPNDRFFAVRPEGSVSTLKIQRTERGDSAVYLCASSLTPPGVGTGELFFGEGSRLTVL.

The chain recombines TRBV6-5 with TRBJ1-2; TRBD1 agrees at 7 bases. The CDR3 spans 13 residues. After removal of 8 bases from V and 4 bases from J, the junction contained 7 bases not matched to a gene. Germline V gene lookup returns CDR1 MNHEY and CDR2 SVGAGI. CDR3 in DNA: TGTGCCAGCGCTGGGGGGACAGCCTATGGCTACACCTTC. Translation gives CASAGGTAYGYTF.

This sequence joins TRBV5-4 and TRBJ2-7; TRBD2 matches at 10 bases. V dropped 0 bases and J dropped 1; count of bases not matched to a gene: 4. The CDR3 length is 16 residues. Germline V lookup: CDR1 SGHNT, CDR2 YYREEE (reference sequence). CDR3 bases: TGTGCCAGCAGCTTGGACGGGACTAGCGTATCCTACGAGCAGTACTTC. Its protein is CASSLDGTSVSYEQYF.

CDR3 coding DNA: TGCGCCAGCAGCTTGCTCCGGACAGAAGGTTTAACGGAGACCCAGTACTTC. Its translation: CASSLLRTEGLTETQYF. The chain uses TRBV5-1 and TRBJ2-5; a possible D gene is TRBD1 (6 bases). V was clipped by 1 base and J by 5 bases, with 21 bases between them. The CDR3 is made up of 17 amino acids. CDR1 is SGHRS and CDR2 is YFSETQ in the germline V gene.

This chain uses TRBV5-4 with TRBJ1-1, with D hard to call. Germline assignment: CDR1 SGHNT and CDR2 YYREEE (reference sequence). Trimming shortened V by 2 bases and J by 0 bases, and 14 bases separated the two germline ends. This CDR3 is 16 amino acids long. CDR3 amino acids: CASSLYGRRMNTEAFF. CDR3 sequence (DNA): TGTGCCAGCAGCTTATATGGACGCAGGATGAACACTGAAGCTTTCTTT.